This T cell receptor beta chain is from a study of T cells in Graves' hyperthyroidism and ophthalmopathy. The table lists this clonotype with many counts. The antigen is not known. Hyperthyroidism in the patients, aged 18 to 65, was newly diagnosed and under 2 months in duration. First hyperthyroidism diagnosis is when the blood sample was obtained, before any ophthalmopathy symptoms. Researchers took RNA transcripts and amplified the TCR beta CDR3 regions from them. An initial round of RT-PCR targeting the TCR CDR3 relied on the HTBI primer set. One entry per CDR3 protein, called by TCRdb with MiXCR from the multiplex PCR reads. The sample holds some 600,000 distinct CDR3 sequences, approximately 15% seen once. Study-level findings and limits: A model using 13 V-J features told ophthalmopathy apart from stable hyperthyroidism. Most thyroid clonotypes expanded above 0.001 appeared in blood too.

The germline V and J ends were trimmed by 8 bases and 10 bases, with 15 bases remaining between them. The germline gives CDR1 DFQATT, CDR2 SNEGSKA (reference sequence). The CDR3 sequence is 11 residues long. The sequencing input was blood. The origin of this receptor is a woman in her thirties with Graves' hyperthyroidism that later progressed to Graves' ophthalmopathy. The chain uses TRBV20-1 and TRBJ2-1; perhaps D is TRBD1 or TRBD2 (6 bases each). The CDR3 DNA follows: TGCAGTCCTTCCCAAGGGGGGGAGCAGTTCTTC. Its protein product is CSPSQGGEQFF.